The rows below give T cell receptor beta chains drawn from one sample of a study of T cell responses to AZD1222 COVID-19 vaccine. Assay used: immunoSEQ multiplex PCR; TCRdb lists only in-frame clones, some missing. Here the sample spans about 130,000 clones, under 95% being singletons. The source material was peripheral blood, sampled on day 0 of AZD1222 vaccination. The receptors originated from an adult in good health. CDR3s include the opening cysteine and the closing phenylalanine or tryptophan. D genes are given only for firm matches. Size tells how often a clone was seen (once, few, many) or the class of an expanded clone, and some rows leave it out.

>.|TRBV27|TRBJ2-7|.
CASSPWKGSYEQYF
TGTGCCAGCAGTCCCTGGAAGGGCTCCTACGAGCAGTACTTC
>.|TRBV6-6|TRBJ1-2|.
CASSYQDGYTF
TGTGCCAGCAGTTACCAGGACGGCTACACCTTC
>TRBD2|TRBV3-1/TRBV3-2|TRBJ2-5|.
CASSQASGGPETQYF
TGTGCCAGCAGCCAAGCTAGCGGGGGACCAGAGACCCAGTACTTC
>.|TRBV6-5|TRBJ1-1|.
CASTLGTRAFF
TGTGCCAGCACCTTAGGGACGAGAGCTTTCTTT
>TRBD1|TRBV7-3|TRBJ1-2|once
CASSLGGGDGYTF
TGTGCCAGCAGTCTCGGAGGGGGCGATGGCTACACCTTC
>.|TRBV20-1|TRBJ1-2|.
CSVKANYGYTF
TGCAGTGTAAAAGCTAACTATGGCTACACCTTC
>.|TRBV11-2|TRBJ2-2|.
CASSLVRGELFF
TGTGCCAGCAGCTTAGTACGGGGGGAGCTGTTTTTT
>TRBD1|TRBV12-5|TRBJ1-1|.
CASGTGIGTEAFF
TGTGCTAGTGGGACAGGGATTGGCACTGAAGCTTTCTTT
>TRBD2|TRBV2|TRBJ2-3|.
CASRDWGGSTDTQYF
TGTGCCAGCAGAGACTGGGGGGGGAGCACAGATACGCAGTATTTT
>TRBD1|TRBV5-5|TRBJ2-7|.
CASSRSPRQGVTGHSYEQYF
TGTGCCAGCAGCCGCAGTCCGAGACAGGGAGTGACAGGGCACTCCTACGAGCAGTACTTC
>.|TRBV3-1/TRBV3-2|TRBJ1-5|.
CASSQEDRLGGLQPQHF
TGTGCCAGCAGCCAAGAAGATCGTCTGGGAGGCCTTCAGCCCCAGCATTTT
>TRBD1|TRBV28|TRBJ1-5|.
CASTLPPGQGNQPQHF
TGTGCCAGCACCTTACCTCCGGGACAGGGGAATCAGCCCCAGCATTTT
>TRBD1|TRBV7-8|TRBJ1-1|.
CASSLDRGGKVNTEAFF
TGTGCCAGCAGCTTAGACAGGGGCGGAAAAGTAAACACTGAAGCTTTCTTT
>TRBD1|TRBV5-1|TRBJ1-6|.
CASSFGTGGNSPLHF
TGCGCCAGCAGCTTCGGGACAGGGGGAAATTCACCCCTCCACTTT
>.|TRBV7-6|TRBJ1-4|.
CASSGLGKLFF
TGTGCCAGCAGCGGCCTTGGAAAACTGTTTTTT
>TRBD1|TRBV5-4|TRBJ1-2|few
CASTGQALGGYTF
TGTGCCAGCACCGGACAGGCCCTTGGGGGCTACACCTTC
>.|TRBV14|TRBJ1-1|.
CASSQDWASEAFF
TGTGCCAGCAGCCAAGATTGGGCGTCCGAAGCTTTCTTT
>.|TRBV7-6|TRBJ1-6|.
CASSSNNSPLHF
TGTGCCAGCAGCTCGAACAATTCACCCCTCCACTTT
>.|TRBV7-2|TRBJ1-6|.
CASTPRGRTSSYNSPLHF
TGTGCCAGCACCCCTCGCGGACGCACGAGCTCCTATAATTCACCCCTCCACTTT
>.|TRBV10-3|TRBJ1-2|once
CAISEEGYGYTF
TGTGCCATCAGTGAGGAGGGCTATGGCTACACCTTC
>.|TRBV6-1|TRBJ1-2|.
CASSESPGPYGYTF
TGTGCCAGCAGTGAAAGCCCCGGCCCTTATGGCTACACCTTC
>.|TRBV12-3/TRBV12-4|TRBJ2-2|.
CASSLPGVGELFF
TGTGCCAGCAGCCTACCTGGGGTCGGGGAGCTGTTTTTT
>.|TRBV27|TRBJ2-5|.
CASSLGGARETQYF
TGTGCCAGCAGTTTGGGCGGGGCCAGGGAGACCCAGTACTTC
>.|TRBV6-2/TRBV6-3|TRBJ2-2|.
CASSYTPTLTGELFF
TGTGCCAGCAGTTACACACCCACACTCACCGGGGAGCTGTTTTTT
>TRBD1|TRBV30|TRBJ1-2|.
CAWGRGTASYGYTF
TGTGCCTGGGGCCGGGGGACAGCTAGTTATGGCTACACCTTC
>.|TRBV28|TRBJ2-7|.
CASSLGQGRYEQYF
TGTGCCAGCAGTTTAGGGCAGGGGAGATACGAGCAGTACTTC
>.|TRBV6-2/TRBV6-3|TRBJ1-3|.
CASSYGDTIYF
TGTGCCAGCAGTTACGGTGACACCATATATTTT
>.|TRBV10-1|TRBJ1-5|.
CASILRWGGRAIQPQHF
TGCGCCAGCATCCTCAGGTGGGGGGGGCGAGCAATTCAGCCCCAGCATTTT
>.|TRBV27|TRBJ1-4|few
CASSLFGKREKLFF
TGTGCCAGCAGTTTATTCGGGAAGCGCGAAAAACTGTTTTTT
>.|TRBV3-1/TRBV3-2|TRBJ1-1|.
CASSHLPRMNTEAFF
TGTGCCAGCAGCCACTTGCCTCGCATGAACACTGAAGCTTTCTTT
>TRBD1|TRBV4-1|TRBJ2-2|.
CASSQDSGGPTGELFF
TGCGCCAGCAGCCAAGATTCAGGGGGTCCAACCGGGGAGCTGTTTTTT
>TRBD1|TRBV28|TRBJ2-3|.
CASSFQTGASTDTQYF
TGTGCCAGCAGTTTTCAAACAGGGGCGTCCACAGATACGCAGTATTTT
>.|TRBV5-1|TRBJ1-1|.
CASSLSPKGKPSRAEAFF
TGCGCCAGCAGCTTGTCCCCAAAGGGTAAACCTAGCAGGGCTGAAGCTTTCTTT
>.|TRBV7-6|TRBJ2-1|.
CASNINEQFF
TGTGCCAGCAACATAAATGAGCAGTTCTTC
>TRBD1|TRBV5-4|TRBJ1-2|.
CASSLGTGNYGYTF
TGTGCCAGCAGCCTCGGGACAGGGAACTATGGCTACACCTTC
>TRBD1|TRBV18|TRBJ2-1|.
CASSRRSRQGLLSNNEQFF
TGTGCCAGCTCACGACGCTCCCGACAGGGCCTATTGTCAAACAATGAGCAGTTCTTC
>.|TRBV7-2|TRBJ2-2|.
CASSLEGQTGELFF
TGTGCCAGCAGCTTAGAAGGTCAGACCGGGGAGCTGTTTTTT
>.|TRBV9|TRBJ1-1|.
CASSVAPGSRWTEAFF
TGTGCCAGCAGCGTAGCTCCCGGGTCCCGATGGACTGAAGCTTTCTTT
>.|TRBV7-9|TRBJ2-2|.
CASSLEAGPGELFF
TGTGCCAGCAGCTTAGAGGCGGGACCCGGGGAGCTGTTTTTT
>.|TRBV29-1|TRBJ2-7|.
CSVEVNDYEQYF
TGCAGCGTTGAAGTCAACGATTACGAGCAGTACTTC
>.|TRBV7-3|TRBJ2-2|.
CASSLSRGLSHTGELFF
TGTGCCAGCAGCTTAAGTAGGGGCCTCTCTCACACCGGGGAGCTGTTTTTT
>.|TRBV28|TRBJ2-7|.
CASGRPPIYEQYF
TGTGCCTCCGGGCGCCCGCCCATCTACGAGCAGTACTTC
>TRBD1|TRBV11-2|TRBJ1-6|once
CASSLTARQGDSPLHF
TGTGCCAGCAGCTTAACTGCGAGGCAGGGGGACTCACCCCTCCACTTT
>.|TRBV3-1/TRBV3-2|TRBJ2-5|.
CASSPSGAETQYF
TGTGCCAGCAGTCCGTCTGGGGCAGAGACCCAGTACTTC
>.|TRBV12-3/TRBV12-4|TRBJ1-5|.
CASSLFLNQPQHF
TGTGCCAGCAGTTTGTTTCTCAATCAGCCCCAGCATTTT
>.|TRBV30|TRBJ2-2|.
CAWSVLGVTGELFF
TGTGCCTGGAGTGTGCTTGGGGTAACCGGGGAGCTGTTTTTT
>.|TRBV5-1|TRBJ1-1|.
CASSLEGNTEAFF
TGCGCCAGCAGCTTGGAGGGGAACACTGAAGCTTTCTTT
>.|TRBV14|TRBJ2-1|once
CASSQEVGGYEQFF
TGTGCCAGCAGCCAAGAGGTTGGGGGATATGAGCAGTTCTTC
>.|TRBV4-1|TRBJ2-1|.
CASSQAQYNEQFF
TGCGCCAGCAGCCAAGCCCAGTACAATGAGCAGTTCTTC
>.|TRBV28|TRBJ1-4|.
CASSSISTNEKLFF
TGTGCCAGCAGTTCTATTTCAACTAATGAAAAACTGTTTTTT
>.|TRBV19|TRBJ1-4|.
CASRTATNEKLFF
TGTGCCAGTCGGACAGCAACTAATGAAAAACTGTTTTTT
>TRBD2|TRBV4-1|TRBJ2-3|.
CASSLYGGTTDTQYF
TGCGCCAGCAGCCTATACGGGGGGACCACAGATACGCAGTATTTT
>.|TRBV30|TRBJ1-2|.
CAWDRFLRAAHLYGYTF
TGTGCCTGGGACCGTTTTTTGAGGGCCGCCCACCTATACGGCTACACCTTC
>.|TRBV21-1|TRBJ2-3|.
CASSKAAGGTDTQYF
TGTGCCAGCAGCAAAGCTGCGGGAGGCACAGATACGCAGTATTTT
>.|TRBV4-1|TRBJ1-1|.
CASSQNTEAFF
TGCGCCAGCAGCCAAAACACTGAAGCTTTCTTT
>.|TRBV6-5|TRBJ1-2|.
CASSYSEGFGYTF
TGTGCCAGCAGTTACTCTGAAGGATTTGGCTACACCTTC
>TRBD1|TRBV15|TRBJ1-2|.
CATSRRQTGTGIRGYTF
TGTGCCACCAGCAGACGGCAAACCGGGACAGGGATACGAGGCTACACCTTC